This T cell receptor beta chain is drawn from a study of shared clonotypes between healthy human individuals. The donors were adults (healthy and HIV-negative) with no recent acute infections or vaccinations. The donor cohort consisted entirely of Caucasian adults residing in Nashville, Tennessee. For each subset, genomic DNA was distributed in equal portions over several immunoSEQ plates. Sequencing was performed with immunoSEQ multiplex PCR; in TCRdb, only in-frame clones are kept and a portion is missing. The data contain more than 2 million clones, nearly 97% of them singletons. Study-wide results and caveats: The researchers took only blood, and tissue repertoires probably look different.

V was clipped by 0 bases and J by 4 bases, with 11 bases between them. Germline V gene sequence: CDR1 SGDLS, CDR2 YYNGEE. The CDR3 loop spans 15 amino acids. With respect to this clone: As yet, its antigen is unknown. The same CDR3 is also encoded by other DNA sequences in this sample.

The rearrangement joins TRBV9 to TRBJ1-5; no firm D call. The specimen was naive CD4+ T cells sorted from blood. This sample's subset: CD45RA+ positively selected. This clonotype was obtained from a man aged 18 to 35 in good health. As DNA, the CDR3 is TGTGCCAGCAGCGTAGAAGGAACAGCTAATCAGCCCCAGCATTTT. Translation gives CASSVEGTANQPQHF.